Below are 15 T cell receptor beta chains sequenced from a single sample in a study of blood T cell repertoires in COVID-19. Clones were sequenced by immunoSEQ multiplex PCR, and TCRdb holds only the in-frame ones, with some missing. The sample has 150,000 to 200,000 clones, more than 85% seen once. The sequenced material came from peripheral blood. All receptors derive from a woman aged 25 to 45 with active or convalescent COVID-19.

The gene calls are TRBV15 and TRBJ2-7, with 13 nucleotides matching TRBD2. This CDR3 has 15 amino acids. V lost 3 bases to trimming and J lost 7 bases; unmatched junction nucleotides: 6. From germline, CDR1 is LNHNV and CDR2 YYDKDF (reference sequence). CDR3 region: CATSSGLAGEREQYF. The CDR3 coding sequence is TGTGCCACCAGCAGTGGACTAGCGGGGGAAAGGGAGCAGTACTTC.

The CDR3 region is CASSSHVDRGGLETQYF. In DNA, the CDR3 is TGTGCCAGCAGTTCCCACGTGGACAGGGGGGGATTGGAGACCCAGTACTTC. The chain joins TRBV6-7 to TRBJ2-5; 10 bases match TRBD1. TRBV6-7 falls under the ORF class, with uncertain function. This CDR3 region has 17 residues. The trim removed 4 bases at V and 5 bases at J, leaving 13 bases unmatched.

V and J are TRBV18 and TRBJ2-3, with D tentatively TRBD2 (6 bases). The germline V gene has CDR1 KGHSH and CDR2 LQKENI. V lost 3 bases to trimming and J lost 1 base, with 14 bases between them. This CDR3 is built from 16 residues. CDR3 region: CASSPRAGDGTDTQYF. The DNA of the CDR3 is TGTGCCAGCTCACCGAGAGCGGGTGACGGCACAGATACGCAGTATTTT.

The chain employs TRBV24-1 and TRBJ2-1, with 10 bases matching TRBD2. There are 17 residues in the CDR3. Trimming took 0 bases from V and 9 from J; bases not matched to a gene: 10. Germline values: CDR1 KGHDR, CDR2 SFDVKD. The DNA for the CDR3 is TGTGCCACCAGTGATTTGCAATCTAGCGGGAGAGGCGGTGAGCAGTTCTTC. Translation: CATSDLQSSGRGGEQFF.

V and J are TRBV28 and TRBJ1-2, with D possibly matching TRBD1 (6 bases). Germline-derived CDR1 and CDR2 are MDHEN and SYDVKM. The CDR3 spans 13 residues. Trimming took off 2 bases at V and 8 bases at J, with 12 bases between the two ends. The CDR3 region is CASSLGGPRGYTF. The CDR3 nucleotides are TGTGCCAGCAGTTTAGGGGGCCCAAGGGGCTACACCTTC.

This chain links TRBV7-9 with TRBJ2-5; 9 bases are shared with TRBD1. This CDR3 has 14 residues. The junction had 6 bases not matched to a gene; V was cut back by 5 bases and J by 5 bases. CDR1 is SEHNR and CDR2 is FQNEAQ in the germline V gene (reference sequence). Here the CDR3 DNA reads TGTGCCAGCAGCCCCGGGACAGGGCTGGAGACCCAGTACTTC. This encodes CASSPGTGLETQYF.

The chain has TRBV6-5 and TRBJ1-3; tentative D call: TRBD1 (5 bases). CDR1 MNHEY and CDR2 SVGAGI come from the germline V gene. There are 11 residues in the CDR3. The V end lost 6 bases, the J end lost 7 bases, and 7 bases lay between the germline ends. Here the CDR3 DNA reads TGTGCCAGCAGGCAGGGTAACACCATATATTTT. Translation: CASRQGNTIYF.

The V call is TRBV6-1, the J call TRBJ2-1, with a tentative D call TRBD1 (5 bases). Trimming pared 2 bases from V and 3 bases from J, leaving 11 bases between. Germline V gives CDR1 MNHNS, CDR2 SASEGT. This CDR3 comprises 15 residues. CDR3 DNA sequence: TGTGCCAGCAGTGAAACCCTGACAGTCTACAATGAGCAGTTCTTC. It translates to CASSETLTVYNEQFF.

The chain joins TRBV19 to TRBJ2-2; TRBD1 matches 7 bases. The junction had 9 bases not matched to a gene; V was cut back by 11 bases and J by 3 bases. This CDR3 has 14 amino acids. The germline V gene encodes CDR1 LNHDA and CDR2 SQIVND (reference sequence). The CDR3, as DNA: TGTGCCGCCCGGAGAGGGGGCGACACCGGGGAGCTGTTTTTT. Its translation: CAARRGGDTGELFF. Looking up the rest from reference TRBV19 and TRBJ2-2 gives the full variable domain: DGGITQSPKYLFRKEGQNVTLSCEQNLNHDAMYWYRQDPGQGLRLIYYSQIVNDFQKGDIAEGYSVSREKKESFPLTVTSAQKNPTAFYLCAARRGGDTGELFFGEGSRLTVL.

The rearrangement joins TRBV5-8 to TRBJ1-5; 7 nucleotides line up with TRBD1. The germline V gene encodes CDR1 SGHTS and CDR2 YDEGEE. CDR3 size: 14 residues. Trimming removed 4 bases from V and 3 bases from J; junction bases left unmatched: 4. CDR3 sequence reads: CASSLTGLNQPQHF. As DNA, the CDR3 is TGTGCCAGCAGCCTGACAGGGCTCAATCAGCCCCAGCATTTT.

The rearrangement joins TRBV11-2 to TRBJ2-2, with D possibly TRBD2 on 5 matching bases. In germline, CDR1 is SGHAT, CDR2 FQNNGV. The V gene lost 1 base and the J gene lost 1 base, with 13 bases spanning the gap. The CDR3 has 17 amino acids. CDR3 sequence reads: CASSLVPSGENTGELFF. DNA of the CDR3: TGTGCCAGCAGCTTAGTCCCCAGCGGAGAGAACACCGGGGAGCTGTTTTTT.

V is TRBV13 and J is TRBJ1-6; D not resolved. Germline V gene data show CDR1 as PRHDT and CDR2 as FYEKMQ (reference sequence). V lost 5 bases and J 10 bases, leaving 9 bases between the germline ends. The CDR3 spans 12 residues. CDR3 nucleotide sequence: TGTGCCAGCAGCACGCCACGGTCACCCCTCCACTTT. It yields the protein CASSTPRSPLHF.

The sample holds one count of this clone. The chain uses TRBV28 and TRBJ2-3; 10 bases align to TRBD2. The length of the CDR3 is 15 residues. The trim removed 5 bases at V and 0 bases at J, leaving 2 bases unmatched. Germline CDR1 and CDR2: MDHEN and SYDVKM. CDR3 amino acids: CASSGTSESTDTQYF. The CDR3 DNA sequence: TGTGCCAGCAGTGGGACTAGCGAGAGCACAGATACGCAGTATTTT.

The rearrangement uses TRBV27 and TRBJ1-2; a weak D match, TRBD1 (6 bases). Trimming left V 6 bases short and J 2 bases short, with 10 bases between. CDR1 and CDR2 from the germline V gene are MNHEY and SMNVEV (reference sequence). This CDR3 is 13 amino acids long. CDR3 in amino acids: CASSTQGNYGYTF. The CDR3 nucleotides read TGTGCCAGCAGCACACAGGGAAACTATGGCTACACCTTC.

The V call is TRBV28, the J call TRBJ1-5; 7 bases are shared with TRBD1. This CDR3 is 16 amino acids long. Germline loops: CDR1 MDHEN, CDR2 SYDVKM. V shed 5 bases and J 6 bases; nucleotides not matched to a gene: 13. CDR3 DNA sequence: TGTGCCAGCAGTCTTAGCCCCAACTCAGGGGGTCAGCCCCAGCATTTT. Protein: CASSLSPNSGGQPQHF.